This record covers a single T cell receptor (beta chain). Its antigen remains unknown. The source material, RNA transcripts, was used to amplify TCR beta CDR3 regions. TCR CDR3 regions were first amplified by RT-PCR with HTBI primers. From the multiplex PCR reads, TCRdb called clonotypes with MiXCR, one entry per CDR3 protein. The sample yields around 350,000 distinct CDR3 sequences, approximately 15% seen once. This sample stems from a study of T cells in Graves' hyperthyroidism and ophthalmopathy. Overall study findings and caveats: Appearing also in blood were most of the thyroid clonotypes expanded above 0.001.

Each person with ophthalmopathy scored at least 3 on the Clinical Activity Score, reached NOSPECS grade 4 or higher, and had been ill under 3 months. The source of this sequence is a woman aged 25 to 39 with Graves' ophthalmopathy. The sequencing sample was made of blood.

The CDR3 nucleotides are TGTGCCAGTAGCCACCTTAGCAATCAGCCCCAGCATTTT. It codes for CASSHLSNQPQHF. V gene TRBV19 combines with J gene TRBJ1-5; D ambiguous. The CDR3 loop spans 13 amino acids. Trimming shortened V by 6 bases and J by 0 bases, and 6 bases separated the two germline ends. Per germline, CDR1 LNHDA and CDR2 SQIVND (reference sequence).